What follows describes a single T cell receptor beta chain. Within its sample, this clonotype is medium-sized (0.01 to 0.1%). No antigen is known for it. No much larger clonotype is one base removed from it; base qualities were not supplied. The data are from a study of prognosis after radiotherapy for stage I lung cancer (TCRdb year 2021). In terms of the full investigation: Between April 2018 and early 2019, some 18 stage I NSCLC patients were enrolled in Nanjing, China. There were around 15 patients with newly diagnosed primary stage I lung tumors and several patients with oligometastatic NSCLC after surgical resection of the primary tumor. All patients were considered medically inoperable, owing to comorbidities in approximately 12 and refusal of surgery in seven or eight. The cohort included 10 to 15 men and over 5 women, with a median age of around 70 years and a range of about 53 to 85 years. On tumor histology, roughly 11 patients had adenocarcinoma and about seven had squamous cell carcinoma. SBRT was delivered in 3 to 5 fractions with a biologically effective dose of at least 100 Gy, and image-guided IMRT or VMAT was used for delivery. Concurrent therapy was not administered to any patient alongside SBRT. About 20% of the 19 patients developed distant metastases after SBRT, at a median of around seven months; the other 15 showed no significant progression. This study profiled peripheral blood TCR beta repertoires from stage I NSCLC patients before and after stereotactic body radiotherapy and linked the repertoires to distant failure. The study took one blood sample before SBRT and one after SBRT from each of some 20 patients and sequenced all 38 samples.

A history of other malignancies or of prior chemotherapy or radiotherapy was absent in all patients, and node-negative disease was shown on CT and PET/CT in all patients. At each of two time points, roughly 6.3 milliliters of peripheral venous blood were collected in EDTA tubes. PBMCs were isolated by Ficoll-Paque Plus density-gradient centrifugation. Right after collection, samples were placed at -80 degrees C and kept there until analysis. The CDR3 spans 17 residues, from the cysteine through the phenylalanine. Only the CDR3 DNA stays, 51 bases, in frame from base 1. CDR1 and CDR2 were assigned from the germline V gene (reference sequence) as MNHEY and SMNVEV. Trimming takes 5 bases off V and 3 bases off J; junction bases not matched to a gene: 7. Two rounds of multiplex PCR were used to amplify the TCR beta CDR3 region from genomic DNA. The first PCR round used primers specific to each TRBV and TRBJ gene, with sequences filed in Chinese patent CN105087789A. Universal primers were used in the second round of PCR. The Roche High Pure PCR Template Preparation Kit was used to extract genomic DNA from the frozen PBMCs. The libraries underwent paired-end sequencing with 151 bp reads on an Illumina HiSeq 3000. On the authors' methods: CutAdapt was used to remove raw reads lacking the multiplex PCR primer sequences. PEAR was used to merge high-quality paired reads into contigs. By aligning each contig to reference sequences, MiXCR assigned the TRB V, D and J gene segments to that contig. To remove sequencing errors, CDR3 sequences were clustered according to base quality and sequence similarity. Shannon entropy normalized by the natural log of productive TCR sequence number was used as the measure of diversity. One minus Shannon entropy divided by the natural log of the number of unique clonotypes was used as the definition of clonality. Using the Youden index from ROC curves, the researchers picked the repertoire-metric cut-offs for progression-free survival, and all analyses were carried out in R 3.5.3. TCRdb ran its own pipeline on the public reads, namely fastp trimming at Q25 and MiXCR clone calling, and kept in-frame beta chains. All rows with the same CDR3 protein become a single entry with the most common DNA and genes. The V and J calls shown here were made by TCRdb, not taken from the authors' results. The sample contains tens of thousands of distinct CDR3 sequences, more than 25% of them found a single time. Of the sample, around 10% falls within the top ten clones.

Broader findings and caveats from the paper: TRBV and TRBJ usage frequencies reportedly differed by metastasis status, in two V genes at baseline and in nine V and two J genes after SBRT. Post-SBRT Shannon entropy and its change from baseline were lower in patients who developed distant metastases; baseline Shannon entropy was not associated with metastases. No determination of tumor specificity was made for expanded TCR clones. After SBRT, the number of unique TCR clones decreased (median about 9,100 before versus about 6,900 after; Wilcoxon paired P=0.011). No adjustment for multiple comparisons was applied to any of the reported P values. The study was limited by the small cohort and short follow-up, and independent validation of the study findings is required.

This receptor chain uses TRBV27 and TRBJ1-6, with TRBD1 identical over 10 junction bases. The sequence was obtained from a donor over 45 with non-small cell lung cancer. Material: PBMCs, obtained before or after stereotactic body radiation therapy (not recorded which). The CDR3 in this case is CASSRLGTGDYNSPLHF. Read as DNA, the sequence is TGTGCCAGCAGTAGGCTCGGGACAGGGGACTATAATTCACCCCTCCACTTT.